A selection of T cell receptor beta chains follows, all from one sample in a study of early T cells in non-severe SARS-CoV-2 infection. TCRdb re-called the 5' RACE reads with MiXCR, one entry per CDR3 protein. The data show tens of thousands of distinct CDR3 sequences, 9.3% seen once. Sequences were obtained from whole blood. The receptors shown here come from an adult who was a healthcare worker with PCR-confirmed SARS-CoV-2 infection or an uninfected control (not recorded which). Both conserved end residues are part of each CDR3. The D gene is left open where the match is weak. Expanded clones get a size class; other rows say once, few or many, or leave the size out.

v_gene	abundance	d_gene	j_gene	CDR3nt	CDR3aa
TRBV29-1	many	TRBD1	TRBJ1-1	TGCAGCGTGGGACAGTCGAACACTGAAGCTTTCTTT	CSVGQSNTEAFF
TRBV20-1	many	TRBD2	TRBJ2-7	TGCAGTGCTACAAGCGGGGGCTCCTACGAGCAGTACTTC	CSATSGGSYEQYF
TRBV4-1	many	NA	TRBJ1-6	TGCGCCAGCAGCCAACGCCTAGGGGCAGCCTATAATTCACCCCTCCACTTT	CASSQRLGAAYNSPLHF
TRBV5-1	NA	TRBD2	TRBJ2-3	TGCGCCAGCAGCCGTAGCGGGCCTTCGGATACGCAGTATTTT	CASSRSGPSDTQYF
TRBV20-1	many	NA	TRBJ2-5	TGCAGTGCTAGCCCCAAAGAGACCCAGTACTTC	CSASPKETQYF
TRBV12-3/TRBV12-4	many	NA	TRBJ2-3	TGTGCCAGCAGTTCCGTGGGGCGGGGCCTTCTGAGGGATACGCAGTATTTT	CASSSVGRGLLRDTQYF
TRBV10-3	NA	NA	TRBJ1-1	TGTGCCATAAGTGAAGGGGGCACTGAAGCTTTCTTT	CAISEGGTEAFF
TRBV24-1	few	NA	TRBJ2-2	TGTGCCACCAGCGGACAGAACACCGGGGAGCTGTTTTTT	CATSGQNTGELFF
TRBV7-9	many	TRBD2	TRBJ2-3	TGTGCCAGCAGCCAGGGACTAGCGGGGGCCACAGATACGCAGTATTTT	CASSQGLAGATDTQYF
TRBV9	NA	NA	TRBJ2-7	TGTGCCAGCAGTTACGATTCCTACGAGCAGTACTTC	CASSYDSYEQYF
TRBV15	many	NA	TRBJ2-2	TGTGCCACCAGCAGAGCCAGGCCGGGGATGGCCGGGGAGCTGTTTTTT	CATSRARPGMAGELFF
TRBV7-8	NA	NA	TRBJ2-3	TGTGCCAGCAGCCCTCGCAGCCGGGAACCCACAGATACGCAGTATTTT	CASSPRSREPTDTQYF
TRBV6-4	few	NA	TRBJ2-1	TGTGCCAGCAGTGTCCACTTAAACAATGAGCAGTTCTTC	CASSVHLNNEQFF
TRBV12-3/TRBV12-4	few	TRBD1	TRBJ1-1	TGTGCCAGCAGGGATCCGGGACAGTACACTGAAGCTTTCTTT	CASRDPGQYTEAFF
TRBV30	few	TRBD1	TRBJ2-5	TGTGCCTGGAACAGGGGAGAGACCCAGTACTTC	CAWNRGETQYF
TRBV15	few	NA	TRBJ2-5	TGTGCCACCAGCCCCTCTCGCCTACAAGAGACCCAGTACTTC	CATSPSRLQETQYF
TRBV12-5	NA	NA	TRBJ2-7	TGTGCTAGTGGTTTGTGGCCTATTTACGAGCAGTACTTC	CASGLWPIYEQYF
TRBV18	NA	NA	TRBJ1-2	TGTGCCAGCTCACCACGTAATGTGAGCCCGTATGGCTACACCTTC	CASSPRNVSPYGYTF
TRBV30	NA	NA	TRBJ1-6	TGTGCCTGGAGGCTTGATTCACCCCTCCACTTT	CAWRLDSPLHF
TRBV20-1	NA	NA	TRBJ2-7	TGCAGTGTGGCCTCGGGGCACGAGCAGTACTTC	CSVASGHEQYF
TRBV14	NA	NA	TRBJ1-2	TGTGCCAGCAGCCAGACTCGGGCCTATGGCTACACCTTC	CASSQTRAYGYTF
TRBV30	many	NA	TRBJ2-7	TGTGCCTGGAGCCCACGCGGGCAGCCCTACGAGCAGTACTTC	CAWSPRGQPYEQYF
TRBV2	NA	NA	TRBJ1-1	TGTGCCAGCAGCGTCGTGGACACTGAAGCTTTCTTT	CASSVVDTEAFF
TRBV12-3/TRBV12-4	few	NA	TRBJ2-7	TGTGCCAGCAGTTTGGCTCCCGGGACTTCGAGGGGGGAGCAGTACTTC	CASSLAPGTSRGEQYF
TRBV20-1	few	TRBD2	TRBJ2-5	TGCAGTGCTACCAGCGGGGGATCTCAAGAGACCCAGTACTTC	CSATSGGSQETQYF
TRBV10-3	NA	NA	TRBJ2-3	TGTGCCACGGGACGGGGGCCCACTAGCACAGATACGCAGTATTTT	CATGRGPTSTDTQYF
TRBV6-6	many	TRBD1	TRBJ1-1	TGTGCCAGCAGTTACGGGACAGCACCCTCAAGGGAAGCTTTCTTT	CASSYGTAPSREAFF
TRBV7-9	many	NA	TRBJ1-1	TGTGCCAGCAGCGTCAACCATGAAGTTTTCTTT	CASSVNHEVFF
TRBV18	many	NA	TRBJ1-2	TGTGCCAGCTCACCCCCCAGCCTAGTCTATGGCTACACCTTC	CASSPPSLVYGYTF
TRBV6-1	NA	NA	TRBJ1-6	TGTGCCAGCAGGCGGGGCAGAGAGGCACCCCTCCACTTT	CASRRGREAPLHF
TRBV3-1	NA	NA	TRBJ1-4	TGTGCCAGCAGCCAGCGCGAAGACCAAACTAATGAAAAACTGTTTTTT	CASSQREDQTNEKLFF
TRBV6-6	few	NA	TRBJ1-2	TGTGCCAGCAGCTACGACCCTCTCCAGTTCACCTTC	CASSYDPLQFTF
TRBV6-5	few	NA	TRBJ2-3	TGTGCCAGCAGTCGAACCACCGGGACGTGGAGTTCAGATACGCAGTATTTT	CASSRTTGTWSSDTQYF
TRBV5-4	NA	NA	TRBJ1-3	TGTGCCAGCAGTACCCAGAAGGGGGATGGAAACACCATATATTTT	CASSTQKGDGNTIYF
TRBV7-6	NA	NA	TRBJ1-1	TGTGCCAGCAGTTTCCTCCTCGGGGACGAAGCTTTCTTT	CASSFLLGDEAFF
TRBV5-4	many	NA	TRBJ2-2	TGTGCCAGCAGCCCCCGGGACACGAACACCGGGGAGCTGTTTTTT	CASSPRDTNTGELFF
TRBV11-3	few	TRBD2	TRBJ2-1	TGTGCCAGCAGCGAGGGAGGTACGGGGGGAAGTGAGCAGTTCTTC	CASSEGGTGGSEQFF
TRBV7-9	NA	NA	TRBJ1-2	TGTGCCAGCTGGGGAGAGAACTATGGCTACACCTTC	CASWGENYGYTF
TRBV12-3/TRBV12-4	few	TRBD2	TRBJ2-5	TGTGCCAGCAGTTTGGGTAGCGGGGGAATCCAAGAGACCCAGTACTTC	CASSLGSGGIQETQYF
TRBV12-3/TRBV12-4	many	NA	TRBJ2-3	TGTGCCAGCATCCAAGACTACACAGATACGCAGTATTTT	CASIQDYTDTQYF
TRBV4-1	many	NA	TRBJ2-7	TGCGCCAGCAGCCAAGGGTATCGGTCCTACGAGCAGTACTTC	CASSQGYRSYEQYF